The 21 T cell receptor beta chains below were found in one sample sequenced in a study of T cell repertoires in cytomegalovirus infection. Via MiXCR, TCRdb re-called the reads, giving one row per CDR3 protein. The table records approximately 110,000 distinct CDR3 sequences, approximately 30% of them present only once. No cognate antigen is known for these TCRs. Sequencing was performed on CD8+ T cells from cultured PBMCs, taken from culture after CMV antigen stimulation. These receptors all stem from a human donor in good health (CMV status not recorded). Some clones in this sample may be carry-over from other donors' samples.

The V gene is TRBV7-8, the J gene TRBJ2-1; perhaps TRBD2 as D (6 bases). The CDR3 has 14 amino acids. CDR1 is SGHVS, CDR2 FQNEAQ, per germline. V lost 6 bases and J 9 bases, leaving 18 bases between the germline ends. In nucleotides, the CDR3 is TGTGCCAGCAGTCTAGATGTCCTGGGGGGTGAGCAGTTCTTC. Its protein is CASSLDVLGGEQFF.

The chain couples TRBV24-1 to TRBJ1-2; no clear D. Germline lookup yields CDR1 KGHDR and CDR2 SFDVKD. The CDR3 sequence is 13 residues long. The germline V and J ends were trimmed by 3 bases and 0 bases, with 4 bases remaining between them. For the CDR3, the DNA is TGTGCCACCAGTGATCCTGCTAACTATGGCTACACCTTC. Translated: CATSDPANYGYTF.

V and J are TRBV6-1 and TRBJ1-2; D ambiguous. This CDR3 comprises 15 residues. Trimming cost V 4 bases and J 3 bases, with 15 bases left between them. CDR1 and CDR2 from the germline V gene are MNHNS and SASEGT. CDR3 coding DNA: TGTGCCAGCAGTGCGGACCCGATCCCCTACTATGGCTACACCTTC. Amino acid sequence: CASSADPIPYYGYTF.

The CDR3 DNA follows: TGTGCCACCAGCAAAGGGGACTACGAGCAGTACTTC. Its protein product is CATSKGDYEQYF. The chain has TRBV15 and TRBJ2-7; D possibly corresponds to TRBD1 (5 bases). V was trimmed by 4 bases and J by 3 bases, leaving 7 bases between them. CDR1 is LNHNV, CDR2 YYDKDF, per germline (reference sequence). The CDR3 runs to 12 residues.

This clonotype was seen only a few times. CDR3: CASSFEGTGGELFF. The CDR3 DNA is TGTGCCAGCAGTTTCGAGGGGACCGGCGGGGAGCTGTTTTTT. The chain couples TRBV28 to TRBJ2-2; D is perhaps TRBD1 or TRBD2 (5 bases each). V gave up 3 bases and J gave up 7 bases, with 12 bases separating them. There are 14 residues in the CDR3. CDR1 and CDR2 from the germline V gene are MDHEN and SYDVKM.

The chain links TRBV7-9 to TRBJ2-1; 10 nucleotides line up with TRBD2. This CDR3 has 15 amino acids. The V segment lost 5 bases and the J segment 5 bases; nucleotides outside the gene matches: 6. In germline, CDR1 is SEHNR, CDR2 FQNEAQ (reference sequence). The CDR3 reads CASSSTSGDNNEQFF. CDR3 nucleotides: TGTGCCAGCAGCAGTACTAGCGGGGATAACAATGAGCAGTTCTTC.

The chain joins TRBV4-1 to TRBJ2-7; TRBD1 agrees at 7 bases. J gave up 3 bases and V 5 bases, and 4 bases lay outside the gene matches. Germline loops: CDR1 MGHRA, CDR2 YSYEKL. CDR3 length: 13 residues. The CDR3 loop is CASSAGGNYEQYF. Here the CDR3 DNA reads TGCGCCAGCAGCGCAGGGGGAAACTACGAGCAGTACTTC.

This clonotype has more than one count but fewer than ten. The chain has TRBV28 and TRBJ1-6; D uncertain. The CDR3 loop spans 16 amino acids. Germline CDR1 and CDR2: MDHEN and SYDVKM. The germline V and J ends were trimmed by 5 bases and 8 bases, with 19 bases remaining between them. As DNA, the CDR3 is TGTGCCAGCAGTCCCATTCTCGGGGTTATTGATTCACCCCTCCACTTT. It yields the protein CASSPILGVIDSPLHF.

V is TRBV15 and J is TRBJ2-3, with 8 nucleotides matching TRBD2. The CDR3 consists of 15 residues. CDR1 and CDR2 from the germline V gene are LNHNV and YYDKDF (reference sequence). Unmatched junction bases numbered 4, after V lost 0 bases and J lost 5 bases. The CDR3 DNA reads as TGTGCCACCAGCAGAGATGGACTAGCCAAAGATACGCAGTATTTT. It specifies CATSRDGLAKDTQYF.

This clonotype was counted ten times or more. The DNA for the CDR3 is TGTGCCAGCAGGACCTCTCGGGGGGGGTTGGAGGCTGAAGCTTTCTTT. Amino acids: CASRTSRGGLEAEAFF. This chain joins TRBV2 and TRBJ1-1; a weak D match, TRBD1 (5 bases). Germline CDR1 is SNHLY and CDR2 is FYNNEI. The V end was cut by 6 bases, the J end by 6 bases, with 23 bases between. The CDR3 runs to 16 residues. Together with reference TRBV2 and TRBJ1-1, the CDR3 gives the full variable domain: EPEVTQTPSHQVTQMGQEVILRCVPISNHLYFYWYRQILGQKVEFLVSFYNNEISEKSEIFDDQFSVERPDGSNFTLKIRSTKLEDSAMYFCASRTSRGGLEAEAFFGQGTRLTVV.

The CDR3 spells CAIARGRTYEQYF. The CDR3 region has the DNA TGTGCCATCGCCCGTGGAAGGACCTACGAGCAGTACTTC. The chain employs TRBV6-8 and TRBJ2-7, with unresolved D. From germline, CDR1 is MNHGY and CDR2 SAAAGT. The V end was cut by 10 bases, the J end by 2 bases, with 15 bases between. The CDR3 has 13 amino acids.

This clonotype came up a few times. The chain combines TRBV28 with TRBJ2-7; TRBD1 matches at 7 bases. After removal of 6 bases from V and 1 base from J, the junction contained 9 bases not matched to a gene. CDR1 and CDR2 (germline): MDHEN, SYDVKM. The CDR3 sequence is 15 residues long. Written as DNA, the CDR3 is TGTGCCAGCAGACCCACAGGGGAGAGGTCCTACGAGCAGTACTTC. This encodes CASRPTGERSYEQYF.

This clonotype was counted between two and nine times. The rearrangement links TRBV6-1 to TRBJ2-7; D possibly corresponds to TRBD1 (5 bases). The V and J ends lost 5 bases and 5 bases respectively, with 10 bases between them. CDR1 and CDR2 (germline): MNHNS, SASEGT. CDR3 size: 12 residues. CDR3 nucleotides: TGTGCCAGCAGTACAGGTTTGGACGAGCAGTACTTC. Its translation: CASSTGLDEQYF.

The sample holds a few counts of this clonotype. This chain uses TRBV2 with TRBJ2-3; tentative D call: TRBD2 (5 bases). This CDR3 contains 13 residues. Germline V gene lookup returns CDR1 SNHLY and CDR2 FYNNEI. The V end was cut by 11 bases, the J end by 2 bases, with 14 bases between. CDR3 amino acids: CARTPGNTDTQYF. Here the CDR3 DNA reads TGTGCCCGAACGCCCGGGAACACAGATACGCAGTATTTT.

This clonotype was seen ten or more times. The CDR3 region is CASSPILAGGPNTQYF. In nucleotides, the CDR3 is TGTGCCAGCAGCCCCATCCTAGCGGGGGGGCCTAATACGCAGTATTTT. The chain couples TRBV7-8 to TRBJ2-3, with 12 bases identical to TRBD2. Germline V CDR1 and CDR2: SGHVS, FQNEAQ. Trimming took 5 bases from V and 7 from J; bases not matched to a gene: 10. The CDR3 contains 16 residues.

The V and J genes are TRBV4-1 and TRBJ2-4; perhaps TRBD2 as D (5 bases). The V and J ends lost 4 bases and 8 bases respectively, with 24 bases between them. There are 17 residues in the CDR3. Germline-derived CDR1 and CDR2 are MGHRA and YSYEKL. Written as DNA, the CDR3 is TGCGCCAGCAGCCTCGAACCGGGATTGGGCTCGGTAGACATTCAGTACTTC. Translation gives CASSLEPGLGSVDIQYF.

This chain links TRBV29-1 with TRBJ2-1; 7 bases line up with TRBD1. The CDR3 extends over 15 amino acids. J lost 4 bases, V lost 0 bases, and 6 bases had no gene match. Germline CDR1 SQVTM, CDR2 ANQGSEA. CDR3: CSVEDTGVEYNEQFF. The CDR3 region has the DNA TGCAGCGTTGAAGACACAGGGGTCGAATACAATGAGCAGTTCTTC.

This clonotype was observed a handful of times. CDR3 sequence reads: CASSQVSTDTQYF. The DNA of the CDR3 is TGTGCCAGCAGCCAAGTTAGCACAGATACGCAGTATTTT. The chain recombines TRBV14 with TRBJ2-3; D is undetermined. The CDR3 runs to 13 residues. The V gene's germline CDR1 is SGHDN and CDR2 FVKESK. The V and J ends lost 1 base and 0 bases respectively, with 2 bases between them.

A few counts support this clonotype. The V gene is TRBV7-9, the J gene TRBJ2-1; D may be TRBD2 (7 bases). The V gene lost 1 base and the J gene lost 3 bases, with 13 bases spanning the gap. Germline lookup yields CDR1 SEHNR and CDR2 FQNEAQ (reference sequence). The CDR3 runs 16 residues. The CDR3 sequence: CASSLVGGGDYNEQFF. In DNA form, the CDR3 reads TGTGCCAGCAGCTTAGTGGGCGGGGGCGACTACAATGAGCAGTTCTTC.

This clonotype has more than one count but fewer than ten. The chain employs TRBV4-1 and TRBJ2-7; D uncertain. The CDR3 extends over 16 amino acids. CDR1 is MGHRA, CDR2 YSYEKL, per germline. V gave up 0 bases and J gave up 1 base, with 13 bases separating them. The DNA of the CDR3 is TGCGCCAGCAGCCAAGAGTTGGCGCCTACTTCCTACGAGCAGTACTTC. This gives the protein CASSQELAPTSYEQYF.

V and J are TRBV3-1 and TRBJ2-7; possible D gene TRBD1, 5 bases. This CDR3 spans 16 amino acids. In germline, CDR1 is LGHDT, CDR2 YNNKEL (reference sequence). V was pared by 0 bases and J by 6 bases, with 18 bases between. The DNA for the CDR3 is TGTGCCAGCAGCCAAGACAAGGGGCTACCACCCTCCGAGCAGTACTTC. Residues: CASSQDKGLPPSEQYF.